This T cell receptor beta chain emerged from a study of T cells in Graves' hyperthyroidism and ophthalmopathy. Study-wide results and limits: Ophthalmopathy prediction by the model preceded onset by a median about 6.8 months. Most thyroid clonotypes expanded above 0.001 were also detected in blood.

What was amplified from RNA transcripts were TCR beta CDR3 regions. An initial round of RT-PCR targeting the TCR CDR3 relied on the HTBI primer set. TCRdb processed the multiplex PCR reads anew with MiXCR; each CDR3 protein has one entry. The sample comprises hundreds of thousands of distinct CDR3 sequences, 14% to 15% of which are singletons, and 3.5% to 4.5% rests with the top ten. With regard to this clonotype: Antigen specificity is unknown. A much larger clone sits a single nucleotide away, making a read error possible.

The diagnostic basis comprised clinical symptoms, serum thyroxine and TRAb, thyroid ultrasound and orbital computed tomography. There are 14 residues in the CDR3. CDR1 and CDR2 (germline): MNHEY, SMNVEV (reference sequence). The chain is built from TRBV27 and TRBJ2-3; D ambiguous. The receptor was isolated from a woman aged 40 to 50 with Graves' ophthalmopathy. Sequenced input: blood. The CDR3 sequence is CTSSLFTRTDTQYF. The CDR3, as DNA: TGTACCAGCAGTTTATTCACCAGAACAGATACGCAGTATTTT.